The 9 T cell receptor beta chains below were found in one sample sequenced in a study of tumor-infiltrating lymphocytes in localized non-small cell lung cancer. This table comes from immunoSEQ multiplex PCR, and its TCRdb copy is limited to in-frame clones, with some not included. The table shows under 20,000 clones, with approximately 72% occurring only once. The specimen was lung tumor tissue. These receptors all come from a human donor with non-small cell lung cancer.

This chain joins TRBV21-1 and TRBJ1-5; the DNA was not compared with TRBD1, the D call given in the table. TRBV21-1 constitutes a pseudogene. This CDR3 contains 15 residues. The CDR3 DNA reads TGTGCCAGCAGCAAAAAGTTCCAGGGTGTACAGCCCCAGCATTTT. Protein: CASSKKFQGVQPQHF.

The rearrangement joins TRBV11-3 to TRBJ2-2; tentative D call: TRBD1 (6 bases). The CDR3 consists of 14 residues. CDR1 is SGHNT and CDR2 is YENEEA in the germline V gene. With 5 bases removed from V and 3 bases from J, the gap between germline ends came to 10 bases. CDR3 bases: TGTGCCAGCAGCAGGGGGTTAGACACCGGGGAGCTGTTTTTT. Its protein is CASSRGLDTGELFF.

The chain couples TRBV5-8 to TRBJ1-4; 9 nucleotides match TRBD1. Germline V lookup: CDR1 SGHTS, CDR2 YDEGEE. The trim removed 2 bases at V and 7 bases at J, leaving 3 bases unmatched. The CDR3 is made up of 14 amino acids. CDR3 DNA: TGTGCCAGCAGCTTCGGGACAGGGAGTGAAAAACTGTTTTTT. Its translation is CASSFGTGSEKLFF.

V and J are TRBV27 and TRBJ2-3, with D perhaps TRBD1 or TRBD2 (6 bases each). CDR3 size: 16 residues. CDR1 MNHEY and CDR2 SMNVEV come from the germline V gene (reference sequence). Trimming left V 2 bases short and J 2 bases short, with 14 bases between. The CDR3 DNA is TGTGCCAGCAGTTTACCAGAGGGGGGACCCACAGATACGCAGTATTTT. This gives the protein CASSLPEGGPTDTQYF.

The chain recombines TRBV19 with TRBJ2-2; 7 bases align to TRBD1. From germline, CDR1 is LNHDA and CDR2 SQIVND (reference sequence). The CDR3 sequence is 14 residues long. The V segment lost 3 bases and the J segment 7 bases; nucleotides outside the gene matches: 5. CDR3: CASSIPRTGGELFF. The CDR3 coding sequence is TGTGCCAGTAGTATCCCACGGACAGGCGGGGAGCTGTTTTTT.

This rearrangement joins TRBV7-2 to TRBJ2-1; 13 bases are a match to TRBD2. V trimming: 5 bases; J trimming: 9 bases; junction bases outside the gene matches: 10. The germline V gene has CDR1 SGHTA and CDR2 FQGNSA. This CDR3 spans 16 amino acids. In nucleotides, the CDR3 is TGTGCCAGCAGCCCCCGACTAGCGGGGGGAGGGGGTGAGCAGTTCTTC. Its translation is CASSPRLAGGGGEQFF.

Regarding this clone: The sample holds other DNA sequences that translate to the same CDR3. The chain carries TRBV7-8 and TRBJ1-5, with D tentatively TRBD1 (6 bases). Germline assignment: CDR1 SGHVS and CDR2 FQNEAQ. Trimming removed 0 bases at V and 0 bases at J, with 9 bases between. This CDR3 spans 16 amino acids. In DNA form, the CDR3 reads TGTGCCAGCAGCTTAGCGCCAGGGGATAGCAATCAGCCCCAGCATTTT. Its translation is CASSLAPGDSNQPQHF. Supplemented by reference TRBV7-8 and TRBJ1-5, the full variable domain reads GAGVSQSPRYKVAKRGQDVALRCDPISGHVSLFWYQQALGQGPEFLTYFQNEAQLDKSGLPSDRFFAERPEGSVSTLKIQRTQQEDSAVYLCASSLAPGDSNQPQHFGDGTRLSIL.

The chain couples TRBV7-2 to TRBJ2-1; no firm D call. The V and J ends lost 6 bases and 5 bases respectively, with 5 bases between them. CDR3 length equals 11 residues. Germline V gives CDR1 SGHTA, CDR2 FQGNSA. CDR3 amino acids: CASRINNEQFF. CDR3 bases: TGTGCCAGCAGGATAAACAATGAGCAGTTCTTC. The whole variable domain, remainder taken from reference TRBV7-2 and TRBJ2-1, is GAGVSQSPSNKVTEKGKDVELRCDPISGHTALYWYRQSLGQGLEFLIYFQGNSAPDKSGLPSDRFSAERTGGSVSTLTIQRTQQEDSAVYLCASRINNEQFFGPGTRLTVL.

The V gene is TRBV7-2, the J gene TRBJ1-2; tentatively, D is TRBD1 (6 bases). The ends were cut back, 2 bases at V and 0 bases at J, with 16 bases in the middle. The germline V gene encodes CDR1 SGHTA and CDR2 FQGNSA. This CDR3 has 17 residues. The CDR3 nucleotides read TGTGCCAGCAGCTTAAGAAACAGGGCCCAATCTAACTATGGCTACACCTTC. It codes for CASSLRNRAQSNYGYTF. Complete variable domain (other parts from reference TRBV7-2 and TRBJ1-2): GAGVSQSPSNKVTEKGKDVELRCDPISGHTALYWYRQSLGQGLEFLIYFQGNSAPDKSGLPSDRFSAERTGGSVSTLTIQRTQQEDSAVYLCASSLRNRAQSNYGYTFGSGTRLTVV.